The entry below gives a single TCR beta chain sequence along with its context. Its antigen is not identified. A multiplex PCR was run with 60 Vbeta primers and 13 Jbeta primers. The protocol was immunoSEQ multiplex PCR, while the TCRdb copy is restricted to in-frame clones and leaves out a portion. Of over 100,000 clones in the sample, nearly 80% were seen once. This sample stems from a study of cytomegalovirus exposure and HLA in healthy donors. General observations from the study: Earlier findings revealed that most TCR beta V segments proved productive either about 87% or about 30% of the time.

The sequenced sample consisted of PBMCs. This clonotype was obtained from a woman in her twenties or thirties in good health and CMV-seropositive.

This CDR3 is CATSRPDLPGQGGFYEKLFF. CDR3 nucleotide sequence: TGTGCCACCAGCAGACCCGATCTTCCGGGACAGGGAGGTTTCTATGAAAAACTGTTTTTT. The rearrangement joins TRBV15 to TRBJ1-4, with 9 positions matching TRBD1. In germline, CDR1 is LNHNV, CDR2 YYDKDF (reference sequence). The CDR3 is made up of 20 amino acids. Unmatched junction bases numbered 19, after V lost 2 bases and J lost 6 bases. Together with reference TRBV15 and TRBJ1-4, the CDR3 gives the full variable domain: DAMVIQNPRYQVTQFGKPVTLSCSQTLNHNVMYWYQQKSSQAPKLLFHYYDKDFNNEADTPDNFQSRRPNTSFCFLDIRSPGLGDTAMYLCATSRPDLPGQGGFYEKLFFGSGTQLSVL.